Listed below are T cell receptor beta chains from one sample, sequenced in a study of response to subunit inactivated influenza vaccine. TCRdb itself ran the RT-PCR reads through MiXCR, one entry per CDR3 protein. The repertoire has hundreds of thousands of distinct CDR3 sequences, 11% to 15% of them found once; the top ten carry about 7.6%. Sequencing used PBMCs from blood, obtained around 14 days before vaccination. Receptors were obtained from a man aged 45 to 65 who received an inactivated influenza vaccine. CDR3s leave out the opening cysteine and the closing phenylalanine or tryptophan. Fields, in order: D gene, V gene, CDR3 protein. D genes are given only for firm matches.

D gene: TRBD1; V gene: TRBV5-6; CDR3 protein: ASSQVRDRARAGELF
D gene: .; V gene: TRBV7-9; CDR3 protein: ASSPDPKGTQY
D gene: .; V gene: TRBV3-1; CDR3 protein: ASSQVPGLNIQY
D gene: .; V gene: TRBV7-9; CDR3 protein: ASSLARRLVKETQY
D gene: .; V gene: TRBV29-1; CDR3 protein: SVASGANVLT
D gene: .; V gene: TRBV28; CDR3 protein: ASSTPQGRETQY
D gene: TRBD2; V gene: TRBV20-1; CDR3 protein: SARDGGVAGVSYNEQF
D gene: .; V gene: TRBV20-1; CDR3 protein: SARGTLAHYNEQF
D gene: .; V gene: TRBV11-1; CDR3 protein: ASSSYRESNYGYT
D gene: TRBD1; V gene: TRBV12-3/TRBV12-4; CDR3 protein: ASSSETGVGETQY
D gene: TRBD1; V gene: TRBV20-1; CDR3 protein: SAIGTEGPDTQY
D gene: .; V gene: TRBV4-2; CDR3 protein: ASSPGTGTKNIQY
D gene: TRBD1; V gene: TRBV6-1; CDR3 protein: ASSTRQGVASYNEQF
D gene: .; V gene: TRBV7-3; CDR3 protein: ASSPDRIGGYT
D gene: TRBD1; V gene: TRBV4-3; CDR3 protein: ASSPGGQEEQY
D gene: .; V gene: TRBV10-2; CDR3 protein: ASSDARDTQY
D gene: .; V gene: TRBV29-1; CDR3 protein: SVRSGTASYEQY
D gene: TRBD2; V gene: TRBV27; CDR3 protein: ASSHGLAASYEQY
D gene: TRBD2; V gene: TRBV18; CDR3 protein: ASSPLAGTTDTQY
D gene: TRBD1; V gene: TRBV11-2; CDR3 protein: ASSLDWQGARPSFEAF
D gene: TRBD1; V gene: TRBV29-1; CDR3 protein: SVTGTGVSSYT
D gene: .; V gene: TRBV6-5; CDR3 protein: ASSYSLREGSYGYT
D gene: .; V gene: TRBV12-3/TRBV12-4; CDR3 protein: ASSMTGNQPQH
D gene: .; V gene: TRBV20-1; CDR3 protein: SASARGLF
D gene: TRBD2; V gene: TRBV10-3; CDR3 protein: AISPGTSGDSLAKNIQY
D gene: TRBD1; V gene: TRBV15; CDR3 protein: ATSRDLRQGAREQF
D gene: .; V gene: TRBV20-1; CDR3 protein: SAAGPGPGASSTDTQY
D gene: TRBD1; V gene: TRBV7-6; CDR3 protein: ASSRDSYEQF
D gene: TRBD2; V gene: TRBV4-2; CDR3 protein: ASSQGLAALTDTQY
D gene: TRBD2; V gene: TRBV28; CDR3 protein: ASSFAGVTYNEQF
D gene: .; V gene: TRBV4-1; CDR3 protein: ASSQGVAYGYT
D gene: .; V gene: TRBV6-1; CDR3 protein: ASNEDSGSYNEQF
D gene: .; V gene: TRBV5-6; CDR3 protein: ASSVGGAGVYYGYT
D gene: .; V gene: TRBV4-3; CDR3 protein: ASQGDLSNEQF